This T cell receptor (beta chain) was obtained from a study of blood T cell repertoires in COVID-19. Study background: Spain, Italy and the United States supplied samples that represented acute and convalescent COVID-19. T cells, B-cell-depleted T cells, or PBMCs provided the cDNA or gDNA that served as material.

Patients from Seattle were sampled longitudinally, starting during active infection. CDR1 GTSNPN and CDR2 SVGIG come from the germline V gene (reference sequence). This CDR3 spans 17 amino acids. V was cut by 1 base and J by 0 bases, with 15 bases left in between. How the authors handled the data: Cell counts per sample came from amplifying reference gene primers. Using immunoSEQ multiplex PCR, the repertoire was profiled, and TCRdb retains in-frame clones only, with some absent. V, J and clone size are taken as reported in that table, and D and trimming were inferred from the DNA itself. Found here are some 65,000 clones, less than 95% of them singletons; the top ten hold approximately 0.56%.

The sequencing input was peripheral blood. The TCR sequence derives from a man aged 45 to 65 with COVID-19, enrolled during active disease. The V call is TRBV30, the J call TRBJ1-4, with D tentatively TRBD1 (6 bases). The CDR3 loop reads CAWSGLPRTATNEKLFF. CDR3 nucleotide sequence: TGTGCCTGGAGTGGCCTACCCCGGACAGCAACTAATGAAAAACTGTTTTTT.